The source of this TCR beta chain is a study of T cell changes during pregnancy in multiple sclerosis. The CDR3 sequence is 13 residues long. With 3 bases removed from V and 9 bases from J, the gap between germline ends came to 14 bases. CDR1 is MNHEY and CDR2 is SVGAGI in the germline V gene. The method was immunoSEQ multiplex PCR; TCRdb's version includes in-frame clones alone and lacks a portion of them. The sample has 54,000 or so clones, just over 90% seen once. This receptor was identified in a female donor with multiple sclerosis, enrolled in a pregnancy study. Sequences were derived from CD4+ T cells from peripheral blood mononuclear cells, sampled before pregnancy. This chain uses TRBV6-5 with TRBJ1-2; no reliable D call. CDR3 DNA sequence: TGTGCCAGCAGTTATCTCGAGGGTGGTAGCTACACCTTC. Its protein product is CASSYLEGGSYTF.